What follows are 24 T cell receptor beta chains derived from one specimen sequenced in a study of tumor and adjacent non-tumor tissue in lung cancer. The template was RNA from unsorted bulk tissue. More than 3 cm separated this lung sample from the edge of the tumor. Three rounds of nested PCR, following a modified ARM-PCR protocol, produced the TCRbeta library. TCRdb reanalysed the multiplex PCR reads using MiXCR and keeps one entry per CDR3 protein. The data hold 94,000 or so distinct CDR3 sequences, with 65% to 80% observed a single time. The sequenced material came from distant non-tumor lung tissue. The receptor set was obtained from a woman aged 45-65 years with non-small cell lung cancer.

This clonotype showed up just once. V is TRBV10-3 and J is TRBJ2-7; TRBD2 agrees at 9 bases. This CDR3 spans 15 amino acids. With 2 bases clipped from V and 5 bases from J, the junction kept 7 bases outside the gene matches. Looked up from germline, CDR1 is ENHRY and CDR2 is SYGVKD. The CDR3 coding sequence is TGTGCCATCAGTGAGAGTATAGCGGGAGCTCACGAGCAGTACTTC. Its protein product is CAISESIAGAHEQYF.

Comments on this clonotype: The junction shows a germline mismatch at one end, possibly a read error. The rearrangement links TRBV7-8 to TRBJ1-5; D possibly corresponds to TRBD1 (6 bases). This CDR3 is built from 15 residues. Germline V CDR1 and CDR2: SGHVS, FQNEAQ. The CDR3 coding sequence is TGCACCAGCAGCTTAGTAGGGGGAGGCGATCAGCCCCAGCATTTT. This encodes CTSSLVGGGDQPQHF.

Sample share makes this clonotype medium-sized. The chain links TRBV6-6 to TRBJ2-7, with D hard to call. Germline loops: CDR1 MNHNY, CDR2 SVGAGI (reference sequence). V lost 10 bases and J lost 6, with 16 bases in between. This CDR3 comprises 12 residues. For the CDR3, the DNA is TGTGCCACCTCGTTGGTATCGGGCGAGCAGTACTTC. Translating it yields CATSLVSGEQYF.

As regards this clonotype: One junction end disagrees with the germline gene, perhaps due to a read error. The chain joins TRBV6-6 to TRBJ2-1, with TRBD2 matching 9 bases. This CDR3 is 14 amino acids long. Germline loops: CDR1 MNHNY, CDR2 SVGAGI (reference sequence). As DNA, the CDR3 is TGTGCCATCAGTTATAGCGGGAGTGTTAATGAGCAGTTCTTC. This codes for CAISYSGSVNEQFF.

As for this clonotype: A much bigger clone sits one base away, suggesting this may be a read error. The CDR3 ends on some other residue instead of the conserved phenylalanine or tryptophan, so this is likely a read error. The rearrangement joins TRBV20-1 to TRBJ2-5; the D gene is possibly TRBD2 (5 bases). V was shortened by 0 bases and J by 5 bases, with 16 bases between the two germline ends. The CDR3 has 15 amino acids. CDR1 and CDR2 from the germline V gene are DFQATT and SNEGSKA (reference sequence). The CDR3 sequence is CSARDSATGWETQYL. Here the CDR3 DNA reads TGCAGTGCTAGAGATTCTGCCACGGGATGGGAGACCCAGTACCTC.

This clonotype was seen more than once but under ten times. CDR3 DNA sequence: TGTGCCACCTCGGACAGGGACTCTGGAAACACCATATATTTT. As protein: CATSDRDSGNTIYF. The chain employs TRBV15 and TRBJ1-3, with 8 bases fitting TRBD1. CDR1 is LNHNV, CDR2 YYDKDF, per germline (reference sequence). The CDR3 is made up of 14 amino acids. After removal of 8 bases from V and 0 bases from J, the junction contained 3 bases not matched to a gene.

The chain carries TRBV12-3 or TRBV12-4 and TRBJ2-7; TRBD2 agrees at 7 bases. After removal of 8 bases from V and 0 bases from J, the junction contained 10 bases not matched to a gene. This CDR3 has 15 amino acids. CDR3 bases: TGTGCCAGCTTAACGGGAGGCCTTAGCTCCTACGAGCAGTACTTC. This gives the protein CASLTGGLSSYEQYF.

Points on this clonotype: Germline is not matched at one junction end, which may reflect a read error. The chain carries TRBV6-1 and TRBJ2-2; 8 positions agree with TRBD1. Germline CDR1 MNHNS, CDR2 SASEGT. The CDR3 runs to 15 residues. CDR3 bases: TGTGCCAACATTGAAGGCAGGGGGCACGCCGGGGAGCTGTATTTT. Its protein is CANIEGRGHAGELYF.

As concerns this clonotype: Mismatch with germline at one junction end may stem from a read error. The gene calls are TRBV29-1 and TRBJ2-1, with D possibly being TRBD2 (5 bases). This CDR3 spans 17 amino acids. Germline lookup yields CDR1 SQVTM and CDR2 ANQGSEA. Here the CDR3 reads CSVEDLTGWSSYNEQFF. In DNA, the CDR3 is TGCAGTGTTGAAGATCTAACGGGATGGAGCTCCTACAATGAGCAGTTCTTC.

At least ten counts were recorded for this clonotype. The J gene is TRBJ2-3, the V gene TRBV7-2; D is unresolved. This CDR3 region has 15 residues. Germline-derived CDR1 and CDR2 are SGHTA and FQGNSA. Trimming shortened V by 0 bases and J by 6 bases, and 13 bases separated the two germline ends. The CDR3 DNA reads TGTGCCAGCAGCTTAGCCCCCGCAAACACGGATACGCAGTATTTT. As protein: CASSLAPANTDTQYF.

Comment on this clonotype: Germline is not matched at one junction end, which may reflect a read error. V gene TRBV6-1 combines with J gene TRBJ2-1; 8 bases agree with TRBD1. This CDR3 region has 15 residues. Germline V gene data show CDR1 as MNHNS and CDR2 as SASEGT. The CDR3 loop reads CASSGRDRSRNEQFF. DNA of the CDR3: TGTGCCAGTAGTGGCCGGGACAGGTCTCGCAATGAGCAGTTCTTC.

Regarding this clonotype: The germline gene is not matched at one end of the junction; a read error may be the cause. V and J are TRBV6-2 or TRBV6-3 and TRBJ2-3, with D possibly being TRBD2 (6 bases). Germline CDR1 is MNHEY and CDR2 is SVGEGT. This CDR3 region has 14 residues. The CDR3 DNA reads as TGTGTCAGCAGCTATAGCGGTGTCTCAGATACGCAGTATTTT. Translating it yields CVSSYSGVSDTQYF.

This clonotype was recorded at least ten times. The gene calls are TRBV5-1 and TRBJ2-1; the D gene is possibly TRBD1 (6 bases). The CDR3 sequence is 14 residues long. CDR1 is SGHRS, CDR2 YFSETQ, per germline. The V and J ends lost 3 bases and 4 bases respectively, with 11 bases between them. The CDR3 bases are TGCGCCAGCAGCTCCCGGACAGTATACAATGAGCAGTTCTTC. The encoded protein is CASSSRTVYNEQFF.

Many counts were recorded for this clonotype. The chain joins TRBV20-1 to TRBJ1-1; perhaps TRBD1 as D (5 bases). This CDR3 is 14 amino acids long. Per germline, CDR1 DFQATT and CDR2 SNEGSKA (reference sequence). Trimming took off 0 bases at V and 12 bases at J, with 20 bases between the two ends. The CDR3 region has the DNA TGCAGTGCTAGAGATCAGCCCGGGGCGAAGACGACTTTCTTT. This codes for CSARDQPGAKTTFF.

Concerning this clonotype: The junction and the germline gene differ at one end; a read error may be behind it. In nucleotides, the CDR3 is TGCGCCAGCAGCCAAATCTGGGGCGTTAGCTTCTACGAGGAGCACTTC. As protein: CASSQIWGVSFYEEHF. The chain joins TRBV4-1 to TRBJ2-7; possibly TRBD1 for D (5 bases). This CDR3 contains 16 residues. CDR1 and CDR2 from the germline V gene are MGHRA and YSYEKL.

This clonotype was seen once. The genes are TRBV20-1 and TRBJ2-1, with TRBD2 as a possible D gene (5 bases). This CDR3 has 16 residues. Per germline, CDR1 DFQATT and CDR2 SNEGSKA (reference sequence). V was trimmed by 7 bases and J by 0 bases, leaving 19 bases between them. The CDR3 DNA sequence: TGCAGTGGAAAGGACGGGAAAGAACACTCCTACAATGAGCAGTTCTTC. The encoded protein is CSGKDGKEHSYNEQFF.

The V gene is TRBV12-3 or TRBV12-4, the J gene TRBJ2-1; D is possibly TRBD1 (6 bases). The CDR3 spans 14 residues. The V and J ends lost 10 bases and 2 bases respectively, with 15 bases between them. As DNA, the CDR3 is TGTGCCAACGCTTTGGGGGCTACCTACAATGAGCAGTTCTTC. The encoded protein is CANALGATYNEQFF.

This clonotype came up once. CDR3 region: CASSELTVLYKNIQYF. In DNA form, the CDR3 reads TGTGCCAGCAGTGAATTGACAGTTCTCTACAAGAACATTCAGTACTTC. The chain combines TRBV6-1 with TRBJ2-4; TRBD1 might be the D (5 bases). The V end was cut by 2 bases, the J end by 7 bases, with 18 bases between. The CDR3 contains 16 residues. The germline V gene has CDR1 MNHNS and CDR2 SASEGT.

On this clonotype: Since the CDR3 does not end with the conserved phenylalanine or tryptophan, this likely comes from a read error. V is TRBV24-1 and J is TRBJ2-2; weak D call: TRBD2 (6 bases). Trimming cost V 7 bases and J 7 bases, with 15 bases left between them. Germline V gives CDR1 KGHDR, CDR2 SFDVKD. The CDR3 runs to 14 residues. The CDR3 DNA reads as TGTGCCACCAGGGAGAGGACTAATGACGGGGAGCTGTTTTCT. Protein: CATRERTNDGELFS.

A remark on this clonotype: This CDR3 fails to terminate in the conserved phenylalanine or tryptophan, so it likely reflects a read error. This sequence joins TRBV6-6 and TRBJ2-3; D is possibly TRBD1 (5 bases). V gave up 10 bases and J gave up 5 bases, with 19 bases separating them. Per the germline V gene, CDR1 is MNHNY and CDR2 is SVGAGI (reference sequence). The CDR3 sequence is 14 residues long. The CDR3, as DNA: TGTGCCATCACCGTAGACAGTACCAGAGATACGCAGTATTTA. It encodes CAITVDSTRDTQYL.

This clonotype appeared many times. The chain employs TRBV6-4 and TRBJ2-2; D not certain. V lost 0 bases and J lost 5, with 7 bases in between. The CDR3 covers 14 residues. Per germline, CDR1 MRHNA and CDR2 SNTAGT. The CDR3 loop reads CASSDSKDTGELFF. The CDR3 region has the DNA TGTGCCAGCAGTGACTCGAAGGATACCGGGGAGCTGTTTTTT.

Note on this clonotype: No conserved phenylalanine or tryptophan is present at the end of the CDR3, so a read error is the likely explanation. The chain carries TRBV11-2 and TRBJ2-5; possible D gene TRBD2, 5 bases. The CDR3 runs 14 residues. Germline V gene lookup returns CDR1 SGHAT and CDR2 FQNNGV. As DNA, the CDR3 is TGTGCCAGCAGCTTCAGCGGATCCCCAGAGACTCAGTACTAC. The encoded protein is CASSFSGSPETQYY.

Concerning this clonotype itself: The CDR3 ends on some other residue instead of the conserved phenylalanine or tryptophan, so this is likely a read error. The rearrangement links TRBV5-1 to TRBJ2-2; weak D call: TRBD1 (5 bases). The CDR3 sequence is 14 residues long. V gave up 3 bases and J gave up 4 bases, with 10 bases separating them. Germline-derived CDR1 and CDR2 are SGHRS and YFSETQ. The CDR3 DNA reads TGCGCCAGCAGCTCTCAGGGTATCACCGGGGAGCTGTTTATT. Amino acids: CASSSQGITGELFI.

For the CDR3, the DNA is TGCGCCAGCAGTCCCGACAGGTGCGCTGAAGCTTTCTTT. This encodes CASSPDRCAEAFF. The chain links TRBV10-1 to TRBJ1-1; perhaps TRBD1 as D (6 bases). Per germline, CDR1 WNHNN and CDR2 SYGVQD (reference sequence). The ends were cut back, 5 bases at V and 6 bases at J, with 13 bases in the middle. The CDR3 is 13 residues long.